This T cell receptor beta chain was found in a study of spatial heterogeneity in lung cancer (dated by TCRdb to about 2019). Background on the whole study: Beta-chain transcripts were consistently detected in greater numbers than alpha-chain transcripts, which likely reflected higher beta-chain transcript abundance. In the raw uncorrected reads, each unique combination of TCR and UMI appeared more than ten times on average. In non-small cell lung cancer, the study quantitatively compared TCR alpha and beta repertoires across several tumor regions, matched nontumor lung, and blood. Nonsynonymous mutation counts, determined by whole-exome sequencing of tumor tissue, were related to features of the TCR repertoire. At surgery, some 200 tumor regions, some 61 matched nontumor lung samples and 50 to 60 PBMC samples were TCR-sequenced for both alpha and beta chains. Study-wide conclusions, independent of this receptor: Additional single-cell paired TCR alpha and beta sequencing was considered necessary to confirm, at a functional level, the hypothesis that regional TCRs recognize regional mutations.

The time point label on this specimen signifies: sample taken at primary tumor resection. Whole RNA extracted from tumor and nontumor lung tissue, or from cryopreserved PBMC samples, was used for TCR sequencing without cell sorting. The donors were more than 65 patients from the lung TRACERx cohort who had early-stage, untreated non-small cell lung cancer. Only patients with enough RNA available from two or more tumor regions were chosen for TCR sequencing. Before selection, tumor and adjacent nontumor lung specimens were reviewed by a lung pathologist. This clonotype was counted at least ten times. Its antigen specificity is not known. No base quality information exists; no much larger clone differs at one position. Receptor libraries were prepared by 5' RACE. The instrument given in TCRdb is NextSeq 500. In the TCR library protocol, a unique molecular identifier was attached to each TCR cDNA molecule so that PCR and sequencing errors could be corrected. In the original analysis: TCR identification, UMI-based error correction and CDR3 extraction were all carried out with Decombinator tools. TCRs above a frequency of 2 per 1,000, corresponding to the top 1% of the tumor frequency distribution, were defined as expanded. Rényi diversity was computed with the R vegan package after subsampling each repertoire 100 times to 5,000 TCRs. To build CDR3 similarity networks, amino acid triplet string-kernel similarity was used, and CDR3s were connected when their pairwise similarity was above 0.82. The public reads were run again by TCRdb, first through fastp at Q25 and then through MiXCR, and only productive beta chains were kept. Under each unique CDR3 protein, matching rows form one entry showing the most common genes and DNA. TCRdb's processing, not the authors' own work, is the source of the V and J calls. The sample yields about 11,000 distinct CDR3 sequences; roughly 4.3% were counted once. The biggest ten clones account for 6.5% to 9.5% of the sample.

CDR1 and CDR2, per the germline V gene, are SGHAT and FQNNGV. The junction shows trimming of 5 bases on V and 0 bases on J, plus 13 bases between the germline ends. The CDR3 goes from the cysteine to the phenylalanine over 15 residues. Only the CDR3 part of the read is kept: 45 bases, read in frame from the first base. Sequencing was performed on normal lung tissue next to the tumor, taken at surgery. Recombination connected TRBV11-2 to TRBJ1-1; a tentative D call is TRBD1 (5 bases match). This TCR was recovered from a male donor with early-stage non-small cell lung cancer. The nucleotide sequence is given as TGTGCCAGCAGCCCCGGCGCCAGGGTGAACACTGAAGCTTTCTTT. Translated, this is CASSPGARVNTEAFF.